The T cell receptor (beta chain) described here comes from a study of CD8 T cells in Susac syndrome. Study summary: Each patient with Susac syndrome, at the time of blood draw, was therapy-naive, on corticosteroids, or on intravenous immunoglobulin alone.

Broader study findings: In Susac syndrome, the CD4+ T cell repertoires did not show clonal expansion.

Random hexamers primed reverse transcription of about 0.5 to 1 ug RNA. Each CDR3 protein is one row after TCRdb ran MiXCR on the immunoSEQ multiplex PCR reads. The sample holds 200,000 to 300,000 distinct CDR3 sequences; almost 97% are singletons and the top ten take 0.1%. Notes on this clonotype: What it binds is unknown.

V shed 6 bases and J 1 base; nucleotides not matched to a gene: 5. Germline V gives CDR1 SGHTA, CDR2 FQGTGA. The CDR3 covers 17 residues. Negative magnetic isolation gave CD8+ and CD4+ cells; FACS enriched CD8+ TEMRA. The V call is TRBV7-3, the J call TRBJ2-2, with 13 bases aligning to TRBD2. The material sequenced was CD4+ T cells from PBMCs. The TCR sequence derives from a human donor with Susac syndrome. CDR3 loop: CASRQLAGGVNTGELFF. As DNA, the CDR3 is TGTGCCAGCAGACAACTAGCGGGAGGGGTGAACACCGGGGAGCTGTTTTTT.